The 21 T cell receptor beta chains reported below all come from one sample, sequenced in a study of beta chain features in type 1 diabetes. Expressed TCRB transcripts were sequenced, since all the RNA that had been isolated was reverse transcribed. The method was immunoSEQ multiplex PCR; TCRdb's version includes in-frame clones alone and lacks a portion of them. The sample has approximately 150,000 clones; about 13% are singletons. General observations from the study: There was a moderate but significant shortening of TCRB CDR3s in all four CD4+ subsets of Type 1 diabetes patients.

Their antigens are not known. Sequenced input: central memory CD4+ T cells from blood. These receptors all come from a man between 18 and 35 years old with type 1 diabetes.

This clone showed up just a few times. V gene TRBV20-1 combines with J gene TRBJ1-3, with 7 bases that match TRBD1. Germline CDR1 and CDR2: DFQATT and SNEGSKA (reference sequence). V lost 6 bases, J lost 8 bases, and 4 bases stayed unmatched. This CDR3 is 11 amino acids long. CDR3 region: CSAEDRDTIYF. The CDR3, as DNA: TGCAGTGCCGAAGACAGGGACACCATATATTTT.

This clone was seen a few times. The V and J genes are TRBV5-4 and TRBJ2-1, with TRBD2 matching 8 bases. V shed 0 bases, J shed 3 bases, and the junction held 11 bases outside the gene matches. The CDR3 covers 18 residues. Germline CDR1 is SGHNT and CDR2 is YYREEE (reference sequence). The CDR3: CASSLEGGGPSHYNEQFF. CDR3 DNA sequence: TGTGCCAGCAGCTTGGAAGGCGGGGGGCCCTCTCACTACAATGAGCAGTTCTTC.

The chain joins TRBV5-6 to TRBJ1-1; no definite D call. From germline, CDR1 is SGHDT and CDR2 YYEEEE. The CDR3 has 13 amino acids. With 2 bases removed from V and 5 bases from J, the gap between germline ends came to 10 bases. Written as DNA, the CDR3 is TGTGCCAGCAGCTTATTAGGGAGGACTGAAGCTTTCTTT. Protein product: CASSLLGRTEAFF.

The genes are TRBV6-1 and TRBJ1-2; D remains unclear. The length of the CDR3 is 14 residues. V dropped 5 bases and J dropped 9 bases, with 19 bases sitting between them. Germline-derived CDR1 and CDR2 are MNHNS and SASEGT. The CDR3 DNA reads as TGTGCCAGCAGTTCCCCGGACGGCGGCTCAAGCTACACCTTC. Encoded protein: CASSSPDGGSSYTF.

CDR3 bases: TGCAGCGTGGCAGGACGGCATTACGAGCAGTACTTC. It specifies CSVAGRHYEQYF. This sequence joins TRBV29-1 and TRBJ2-7; D gene uncertain. The CDR3 spans 12 residues. Germline assignment: CDR1 SQVTM and CDR2 ANQGSEA. V was cut by 6 bases and J by 4 bases, with 13 bases left in between.

The chain combines TRBV5-1 with TRBJ2-5; D unresolved. Trimming removed 3 bases at V and 4 bases at J, with 13 bases between. The CDR3 spans 14 residues. From germline, CDR1 is SGHRS and CDR2 YFSETQ. Written as DNA, the CDR3 is TGCGCCAGCAGCTCGACCACAGTTCGAGAGACCCAGTACTTC. It codes for CASSSTTVRETQYF.

This clone was counted between two and nine times. The chain combines TRBV7-8 with TRBJ1-6; possible D gene TRBD1, 5 bases. The V end was cut by 1 base, the J end by 11 bases, with 15 bases between. There are 15 residues in the CDR3. Germline CDR1 reads SGHVS; CDR2 reads FQNEAQ. CDR3 nucleotide sequence: TGTGCCAGCAGCTTAGTTTTCGGGGGGAATACACCCCTCCACTTT. Protein product: CASSLVFGGNTPLHF.

The chain carries TRBV7-2 and TRBJ2-5; D gene unclear. Germline V gives CDR1 SGHTA, CDR2 FQGNSA. The CDR3 is 12 amino acids. Trimming removed 2 bases at V and 5 bases at J, with 6 bases between. The DNA of the CDR3 is TGTGCCAGCAGCTTAATCCAGGAGACCCAGTACTTC. Protein: CASSLIQETQYF.

This clone was seen a handful of times. The rearrangement uses TRBV5-1 and TRBJ2-3, with TRBD1 matching over 8 bases. The CDR3 is made up of 14 amino acids. The V gene end was trimmed by 6 bases and the J gene end by 4 bases; junction bases not matched to a gene: 7. Germline CDR1 SGHRS, CDR2 YFSETQ. In nucleotides, the CDR3 is TGCGCCAGCACCCGGACAGGGCCCTCAGATACGCAGTATTTT. This encodes CASTRTGPSDTQYF.

The chain joins TRBV10-3 to TRBJ2-1; 9 bases map to TRBD1. CDR1 and CDR2 (germline): ENHRY, SYGVKD. V dropped 5 bases and J dropped 8; count of bases not matched to a gene: 7. This CDR3 comprises 14 residues. CDR3 coding DNA: TGTGCCATCAGTACCGGGACAGGGTCCTATGAGCAGTTCTTC. Protein product: CAISTGTGSYEQFF.

The V and J genes are TRBV5-1 and TRBJ2-3; perhaps D is TRBD1 or TRBD2 (5 bases each). The CDR3 spans 20 residues. Trimming took off 1 base at V and 0 bases at J, with 24 bases between the two ends. The V gene's germline CDR1 is SGHRS and CDR2 YFSETQ. This CDR3 is CASSLWGSIPAVRSTDTQYF. In DNA form, the CDR3 reads TGCGCCAGCAGCTTGTGGGGGTCTATACCCGCTGTGAGGAGCACAGATACGCAGTATTTT.

This clone appeared a few times. V usage is TRBV5-1 and J usage is TRBJ2-5, with D possibly matching TRBD2 (6 bases). This CDR3 has 15 residues. The germline CDR1 and CDR2 sequences are SGHRS and YFSETQ. The V gene lost 5 bases and the J gene lost 5 bases, with 19 bases spanning the gap. The CDR3 coding sequence is TGCGCCAGCAGATCCTCAGGCGGGGCCGGGGAGACCCAGTACTTC. Translated: CASRSSGGAGETQYF.

To note about this clone: A far more abundant clone sits one base away, making this likely a read error. The chain employs TRBV19 and TRBJ2-6; 8 bases line up with TRBD1. The CDR3 is made up of 15 amino acids. V gave up 5 bases and J gave up 2 bases; unmatched junction bases: 2. Germline V CDR1 and CDR2: LNHDA, SQIVND (reference sequence). This CDR3 reads CASSDRGAGANVLTF. The CDR3 DNA follows: TGTGCCAGTAGTGACAGGGGCGCTGGGGCCAACGTCCTGACTTTC.

The sample holds a few counts of this clone. V usage is TRBV23-1 and J usage is TRBJ1-2; D gene ambiguous. TRBV23-1 qualifies as an ORF whose function is uncertain. V was clipped by 2 bases and J by 8 bases, with 12 bases between them. This CDR3 is built from 13 residues. CDR3 protein: CASSQSQRRGYTF. In DNA form, the CDR3 reads TGCGCCAGCAGTCAAAGTCAAAGGCGGGGCTACACCTTC.

In this sample, this clone turned up a few times. The rearrangement uses TRBV10-1 and TRBJ1-6; 9 nucleotides line up with TRBD1. The V gene's germline CDR1 is WNHNN and CDR2 SYGVQD (reference sequence). This CDR3 contains 13 residues. J lost 10 bases, V lost 5 bases, and 3 bases had no gene match. CDR3 sequence: CASSTGQGSPLHF. CDR3 nucleotide sequence: TGCGCCAGCAGTACGGGACAGGGATCACCCCTCCACTTT.

This clone was found many times. Other DNA sequences in this sample translate to the same CDR3. This sequence joins TRBV29-1 and TRBJ1-1; no firm D call. With 1 base removed from V and 3 bases from J, the gap between germline ends came to 6 bases. Looked up from germline, CDR1 is SQVTM and CDR2 is ANQGSEA. The CDR3 covers 12 residues. The chain's CDR3 is CSVEASHTEAFF. CDR3 bases: TGCAGCGTTGAAGCCAGCCACACTGAAGCTTTCTTT.

This clone was found a few times. The rearrangement links TRBV18 to TRBJ1-2; TRBD1 matches at 8 bases. V shed 3 bases, J shed 4 bases, and the junction held 1 base outside the gene matches. In germline, CDR1 is KGHSH, CDR2 LQKENI. The CDR3 is 13 amino acids. The CDR3 nucleotides read TGTGCCAGCTCACCGACAGGGGCCTATGGCTACACCTTC. Protein product: CASSPTGAYGYTF. Using reference TRBV18 and TRBJ1-2 for the parts outside the CDR3, the full variable domain is NAGVMQNPRHLVRRRGQEARLRCSPMKGHSHVYWYRQLPEEGLKFMVYLQKENIIDESGMPKERFSAEFPKEGPSILRIQQVVRGDSAAYFCASSPTGAYGYTFGSGTRLTVV.

The chain recombines TRBV6-5 with TRBJ2-1; a weak D match, TRBD2 (5 bases). CDR1 is MNHEY and CDR2 is SVGAGI in the germline V gene. The CDR3 runs to 13 residues. V was cut by 5 bases and J by 3 bases, with 8 bases left in between. The chain's CDR3 is CASSGGNYNEQFF. The CDR3, as DNA: TGTGCCAGCAGTGGAGGAAACTACAATGAGCAGTTCTTC.

This clone was seen a handful of times. The V call is TRBV28, the J call TRBJ2-7, with D possibly TRBD2 on 5 matching bases. The V end lost 4 bases, the J end lost 5 bases, and 9 bases lay between the germline ends. CDR1 and CDR2 (germline): MDHEN, SYDVKM. The CDR3 runs to 12 residues. CDR3 amino acids: CASSSSRDEQYF. The CDR3 DNA is TGTGCCAGCAGTTCGTCGAGGGACGAGCAGTACTTC.

The V and J genes are TRBV2 and TRBJ2-5, with D hard to call. The V gene lost 3 bases and the J gene lost 1 base, with 9 bases spanning the gap. CDR1 is SNHLY, CDR2 FYNNEI, per germline. The CDR3 totals 14 residues. The CDR3 loop is CASSDRRLQETQYF. The CDR3, as DNA: TGTGCCAGCAGTGATAGGCGGCTCCAAGAGACCCAGTACTTC.

This clone was detected only a few times. The sample contains more than one DNA sequence encoding this CDR3. This chain uses TRBV7-9 with TRBJ2-5; the match to TRBD1 covers 9 bases. The junction had 5 bases not matched to a gene; V was cut back by 4 bases and J by 5 bases. From germline, CDR1 is SEHNR and CDR2 FQNEAQ (reference sequence). The CDR3 covers 14 residues. CDR3 DNA sequence: TGTGCCAGCAGCTCACAGGGGGCTAGGGAGACCCAGTACTTC. It yields the protein CASSSQGARETQYF. Together with reference TRBV7-9 and TRBJ2-5, the CDR3 gives the full variable domain: DTGVSQNPRHKITKRGQNVTFRCDPISEHNRLYWYRQTLGQGPEFLTYFQNEAQLEKSRLLSDRFSAERPKGSFSTLEIQRTEQGDSAMYLCASSSQGARETQYFGPGTRLLVL.